This T cell receptor (beta chain) was captured in a study of response to subunit inactivated influenza vaccine. The germline V gene has CDR1 WSHSY and CDR2 SAAADI. Between the trimmed V and J ends, which lost 3 bases and 3 bases, there was a span of 9 bases. CDR3 size: 13 residues. TCRdb itself ran the RT-PCR reads through MiXCR, one entry per CDR3 protein. The table lists about 800,000 distinct CDR3 sequences, 20% to 25% of them singletons. The V and J genes are TRBV10-2 and TRBJ2-7, with a weak D call TRBD1 (6 bases). The specimen comprised PBMCs from blood, sampled roughly 5 days after vaccination. The sequence derives from a man between 50 and 59 years old who received an inactivated influenza vaccine. The CDR3 is CASSDLRGYEQYF. For the CDR3, the DNA is TGCGCCAGCAGTGATCTCAGGGGCTACGAGCAGTACTTC.